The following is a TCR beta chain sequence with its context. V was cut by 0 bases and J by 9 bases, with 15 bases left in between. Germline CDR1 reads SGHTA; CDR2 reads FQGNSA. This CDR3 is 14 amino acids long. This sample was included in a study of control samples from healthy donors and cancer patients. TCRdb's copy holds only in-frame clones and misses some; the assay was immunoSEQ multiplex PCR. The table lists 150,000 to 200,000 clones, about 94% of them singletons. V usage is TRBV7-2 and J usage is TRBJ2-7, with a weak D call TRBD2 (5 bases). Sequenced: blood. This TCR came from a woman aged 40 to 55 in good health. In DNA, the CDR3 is TGTGCCAGCAGCTTAGCGGGAGTTCAATTCGGGCAGTACTTC. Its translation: CASSLAGVQFGQYF.